The sample holds a few counts of the clone carrying this T cell receptor (beta chain). Its antigen is undetermined. This specimen comes from a study of vaccination and CD4 T cells after COVID-19. Indicated treatment: roughly 10-day PBMC culture with coronavirus spike peptide pools or control peptides (ViraFEST assay). The Oncomine TCR Beta short-read assay was applied to DNA of cultured CD4+ T cells. MiXCR, applied by TCRdb to the PCR reads, yields one record per CDR3 protein. This table has a few thousand distinct CDR3 sequences, about a fifth appearing once. Germline V gene data show CDR1 as MNHNS and CDR2 as SASEGT. The V end lost 4 bases, the J end lost 3 bases, and 9 bases lay between the germline ends. The CDR3 length is 13 residues.

The J gene is TRBJ1-2, the V gene TRBV6-1; perhaps TRBD1 as D (5 bases). The receptor was isolated from a human donor who had recovered from COVID-19. The input for sequencing was CD4+ T cells from blood, cultured in vitro, taken after SARS-CoV-2 vaccination. The CDR3 DNA reads TGTGCCAGCAGTGCCAGGGAACACTATGGCTACACCTTC. This encodes CASSAREHYGYTF.